The present T cell receptor beta chain was sequenced within a study of blood T cell repertoires in COVID-19. Turning to the study itself: The samples span acute and convalescent COVID-19 from the United States, Italy and Spain. T cells, B-cell-depleted T cells, or PBMCs supplied cDNA or gDNA.

Original processing notes: Using reference gene primer amplification, nucleated cell counts were estimated. Using immunoSEQ multiplex PCR, the repertoire was profiled, and TCRdb retains in-frame clones only, with some absent. V and J calls and clone size are copied from that table; D and trimming were computed from the DNA. The sample includes some 350,000 clones, around 87% seen only once; the top ten take around 3%. The germline gives CDR1 SGHAT, CDR2 FQDESV (reference sequence). Trimming removed 3 bases at V and 8 bases at J, with 10 bases between. The CDR3 is 12 amino acids. The sample was peripheral blood. The rearrangement uses TRBV11-1 and TRBJ1-2; D remains unclear. This TCR came from a human donor in a cohort sampled during active COVID-19. CDR3 DNA: TGTGCCAGCAGCTTCACTCTGGGCGGCTACACCTTC. It translates to CASSFTLGGYTF.